This T cell receptor beta chain emerged from a study of shared clonotypes between healthy human individuals. Overall study context: Donors were two women and three men aged 18 to 49.

In the naive CD8 group, cells lacked CD45RO and were positively selected for CCR7, so terminally differentiated effector memory CD45RA+ cells were left out. The healthy adult donors were HIV-negative and reported no recent acute infections or vaccinations. As concerns this clone: Its antigen is undetermined.

This CDR3 has 14 residues. V was pared by 6 bases and J by 6 bases, with 18 bases between. Germline V gene sequence: CDR1 MNHEY, CDR2 SVGAGI. Overall study findings and caveats: Larger richness was generally estimated for naive than memory subsets.

How the authors handled the data: From ImmunoSEQ came sequences covering only the junction and carrying no quality scores, so filtering differed. Only in-frame clones appear in the TCRdb table, and some are missing; sequencing was by immunoSEQ multiplex PCR. V and J calls and clone size are those listed in that table; D and trimming were worked out from the DNA. The table shows millions of clones, with 85% to 95% occurring only once. The V gene is TRBV6-5, the J gene TRBJ2-7; D remains ambiguous. The source material was naive CD8+ T cells from PBMCs. The clonotype was recovered from a young man in good health. Some clones in this sample may be carry-over from other donors' samples. The CDR3 nucleotides read TGTGCCAGCAGCCCCCTGGGTCCGCCGGGCGAGCAGTACTTC. It encodes CASSPLGPPGEQYF.